This T cell receptor (beta chain) emerged from a study of shared clonotypes between healthy human individuals. Points on this clone: With a much larger clone just one base away, this may be a read error.

Naive CD8 cells lacked CD45RO and underwent positive selection for CCR7, leaving out terminally differentiated effector memory CD45RA+ cells. The CDR3 loop spans 12 amino acids. Per the germline V gene, CDR1 is SGHAT and CDR2 is FQDESV (reference sequence). V shed 3 bases and J shed 3 bases, with 4 bases lying between them. Using immunoSEQ multiplex PCR, the repertoire was profiled, and TCRdb retains in-frame clones only, with some absent. The top ten clones hold 0.9% to 1.5% of a sample with around 2,000,000 clones, roughly 95% of them seen once. The sequence came from a man aged 18 to 30 in good health. This rearrangement joins TRBV11-1 to TRBJ2-3; D not certain. Input material: naive CD8+ T cells sorted from blood. In DNA, the CDR3 is TGTGCCAGCAGCTTGGGAACAGATACGCAGTATTTT. Translation: CASSLGTDTQYF.